The present T cell receptor beta chain was sequenced within a study of T cell responses to AZD1222 COVID-19 vaccine listed by TCRdb under 2021. At the level of the whole study: A total of 230 to 250 trial participants underwent TCR sequencing, of whom nearly 210 had received two doses of AZD1222 and some 25 had received two doses of the MenACWY control vaccine. Trial participants were enrolled into age subgroups of 18-55, 56-69 and 70-plus years, which contained around 150, 28 and 57 TCR-sequenced participants, respectively.

The CDR3 regions of human TCRbeta chains were analyzed by immunosequencing. Per the authors' processing: Repertoire TCRs were checked for matches against a reference library of SARS-CoV-2-specific TCRs that had been generated using the MIRA antigen-specificity platform. Breadth was defined as the fraction of unique TCRs that were SARS-CoV-2-associated. Depth was defined as the fraction of total T cells that were SARS-CoV-2-associated. Each spike-specific TCR was assigned to its reactive spike region and to a CD4 or CD8 class using the MIRA data. Log10-transformed breadth and depth values were compared by one-way ANOVA with Sidak's multiple comparisons tests. In TCRdb, the immuneACCESS table is reduced to in-frame sequences with V and J assigned. These tables do not hold every clone; where another copy was compared, an unresolved V gene accounts for under half, and the others remain unexplained. V and J calls and clone size are as listed in that table; D and trimming were resolved from the DNA. This sample holds 100,000 to 150,000 clones; roughly 92% were observed only once. The biggest ten clones account for around 1.1% of the sample.

Including cysteine and phenylalanine, the CDR3 has 15 amino acids. The retained sequence is limited to the CDR3, 45 bases, with the frame set at the first base. In the germline V gene, CDR1 corresponds to MNHEY and CDR2 to SVGEGT. At the junction V is shortened by 6 bases and J by 5 bases; bases outside the gene matches: 9. Points the paper makes about the study in general: Epitopes outside the regions mutated in the B.1.351 and B.1.1.7 variants were reportedly recognized by nearly half of the unique spike-specific TCRs. Vaccine-associated CD4 TCRs spanned the whole spike protein, with dominant responses in regions 160-218 and 743-854. The 56-69-year group was small, and its depth increase did not reach significance, likely because of low power. Participants were mostly white British and included more females than males, and it was suggested by the authors that clonal diversity may have been underestimated. Because no day 14 peak-response samples were available, the repertoires could be characterized only after the peak T cell response. Conclusions about previously exposed vaccinees are limited because only six or seven AZD1222 recipients were SARS-CoV-2 seropositive at baseline. Spike-specific TCR breadth and depth rose significantly after two AZD1222 doses compared with day 0 and with MenACWY recipients.

Concerning this clone: Its recognized antigen is unknown. No base quality information exists; no much larger clone differs at one position.

The label giving this sample's time point can be read as: about 28 days (+/-7) after the second vaccine dose. AZD1222 recipients with second doses at about 4 weeks or about 12 weeks were pooled, because spike-specific TCR depth and breadth did not differ between schedules. The vaccinee samples were drawn from two UK trials, COV001 and COV002, one of which was a single-blind randomized controlled phase 2/3 trial testing AZD1222 (ChAdOx1 nCoV-19) in healthy adults. For TCRbeta chain sequencing, PBMC samples were collected from trial participants at day 0 and at day 28 after the second dose. Sequences were derived from peripheral blood, sampled 28 days after the second AZD1222 dose. This TCR came from an adult who received the AZD1222 COVID-19 vaccine. The chain is assembled from TRBV6-2 or TRBV6-3 and TRBJ1-5, with 8 central nucleotides matching TRBD1. At the DNA level, the sequence is TGTGCCAGCAGCCTAGACAGGGGCAGGGATCAGCCCCAGCATTTT. Its translation reads: CASSLDRGRDQPQHF.